The present entry profiles one TCR beta chain with its context. V gave up 0 bases and J gave up 8 bases, with 10 bases separating them. Per the germline V gene, CDR1 is LGHNA and CDR2 is YSLEER. The CDR3 contains 13 residues. The sample belongs to a study of blood T cell repertoires in COVID-19. The overall study: Acute and convalescent COVID-19 specimens originated in the United States, Italy and Spain. Sample material is recorded as cDNA or gDNA derived from T cells, B-cell-depleted T cells, or PBMCs.

Participants' reported clinical history set cohort assignment. In the original analysis: Cell counts per sample came from amplifying reference gene primers. Only in-frame clones appear in the TCRdb table, and some are missing; sequencing was by immunoSEQ multiplex PCR. That table is the source of V, J and clone size, and D and trimming were worked out from the DNA. This table holds approximately 260,000 clones, more than 70% found once. The V gene is TRBV4-3, the J gene TRBJ1-1; D is unresolved. This TCR was recovered from a woman between 40 and 55 years old with acute COVID-19. Sequencing was carried out using PBMCs or T cells enriched from blood (not recorded which). CDR3 nucleotides: TGCGCCAGCAGCCAAGATCTCGTTCTAGAAGCTTTCTTT. It is translated as CASSQDLVLEAFF.